The 30 T cell receptor beta chains below all came from one sample that was sequenced in a study of T cell repertoires in cytomegalovirus infection (dated by TCRdb to 2018 to 2020). No cognate antigen is known for these TCRs. The sample's treatment or condition label is to be understood as: in vitro stimulation with specific CMV peptide epitopes to enrich CMV-specific T cells. The reads were generated on an Illumina HiSeq 1500. TCRdb reanalyzed the raw reads on its own, using fastp at Q25 for trimming and MiXCR for clone calling, and kept in-frame beta chains. Each entry is one CDR3 protein sequence, shown with its most common DNA and genes. Recorded for this sample are hundreds of thousands of distinct CDR3 sequences; roughly 30% of them occurred a single time. About an eighth of the sample comes from the top ten. The sample in question was cultured CD8+ T cells from PBMCs, obtained from culture after CMV antigen stimulation. These receptors were collected from a human donor in good health (CMV status not recorded). Some clones in this sample may be carry-over from other donors' samples.

This clonotype came up a few times. J is TRBJ1-1 and V is TRBV2; TRBD1 matches at 9 bases. CDR1 and CDR2 from the germline V gene are SNHLY and FYNNEI. This CDR3 region has 15 residues. The V gene end was trimmed by 6 bases and the J gene end by 2 bases; junction bases not matched to a gene: 7. This chain's CDR3 is CASRGDRDLNTEAFF. DNA for the CDR3: TGTGCCAGCAGGGGGGACAGGGACCTCAACACTGAAGCTTTCTTT. Looking up the rest from reference TRBV2 and TRBJ1-1 gives the full variable domain: EPEVTQTPSHQVTQMGQEVILRCVPISNHLYFYWYRQILGQKVEFLVSFYNNEISEKSEIFDDQFSVERPDGSNFTLKIRSTKLEDSAMYFCASRGDRDLNTEAFFGQGTRLTVV.

This clonotype has a handful of counts. V is TRBV4-3 and J is TRBJ2-3; no clear D. Germline CDR1 reads LGHNA; CDR2 reads YSLEER. V dropped 1 base and J dropped 4 bases, with 9 bases sitting between them. CDR3 length equals 14 residues. The CDR3 loop is CASSQAVSADTQYF. The CDR3 coding sequence is TGCGCCAGCAGCCAAGCGGTGTCTGCAGATACGCAGTATTTT.

This clonotype has only a few counts. The rearrangement joins TRBV27 to TRBJ1-1; tentatively, D is TRBD1 (5 bases). The CDR3 totals 13 residues. Germline CDR1 MNHEY, CDR2 SMNVEV (reference sequence). Deletions cut 7 bases from V and 1 base from J, with 10 bases between. This CDR3 is CASTMGPNTEAFF. CDR3 nucleotide sequence: TGTGCCAGCACCATGGGACCGAACACTGAAGCTTTCTTT.

This clonotype was picked up a small number of times. The chain carries TRBV6-2 or TRBV6-3 and TRBJ2-3; D is perhaps TRBD2 (6 bases). The V end was cut by 8 bases, the J end by 5 bases, with 17 bases between. This CDR3 region has 14 residues. CDR1 and CDR2 from the germline V gene are MNHEY and SVGEGT. CDR3 nucleotide sequence: TGTGCCAGCCTACGGCCGGGGGAGGAAGATACGCAGTATTTT. Translation: CASLRPGEEDTQYF.

This clonotype occurred many times. This rearrangement joins TRBV7-2 to TRBJ1-6, with a tentative D call TRBD1 (5 bases). The CDR3 consists of 16 residues. V lost 0 bases, J lost 4 bases, and 10 bases lay in between. CDR1 and CDR2 (germline): SGHTA, FQGNSA. The chain's CDR3 is CASSLAGQDYNSPLHF. The CDR3 nucleotides read TGTGCCAGCAGCTTAGCGGGGCAGGATTATAATTCACCCCTCCACTTT.

This clonotype appeared a few times. The chain combines TRBV6-6 with TRBJ2-1, with TRBD1 matching 9 bases. This CDR3 has 15 residues. The germline CDR1 and CDR2 sequences are MNHNY and SVGAGI (reference sequence). The V and J ends lost 2 bases and 5 bases, in that order; junction bases with no gene match: 4. For the CDR3, the DNA is TGTGCCAGCAGTTACGGGACAGGGAGGGACAATGAGCAGTTCTTC. Amino acid sequence: CASSYGTGRDNEQFF.

As concerns this clonotype: Relative to the germline gene, one junction end is altered; a read error may explain this. V usage is TRBV12-5 and J usage is TRBJ1-1; possibly TRBD1 for D (5 bases). Germline-derived CDR1 and CDR2 are LGHNT and FRNRAP. This CDR3 has 18 amino acids. CDR3 bases: TGTGCTAGTGGTTTGGGTTACAGGCAAGGACGGAAGAACACTAAAGCTTTCTTT. Residues: CASGLGYRQGRKNTKAFF.

This clonotype was counted only a few times. The V call is TRBV27, the J call TRBJ2-7; TRBD1 matches at 7 bases. The V and J ends lost 6 bases and 4 bases, in that order; junction bases with no gene match: 9. The CDR3 contains 14 residues. Germline CDR1 reads MNHEY; CDR2 reads SMNVEV (reference sequence). The CDR3 protein is CASSLTRQGYEQYF. The CDR3 nucleotides are TGTGCCAGCAGCCTTACACGACAGGGTTACGAGCAGTACTTC.

In this sample, this clonotype turned up a few times. J is TRBJ1-2 and V is TRBV29-1; D gene ambiguous. The CDR3 is made up of 10 amino acids. In germline, CDR1 is SQVTM, CDR2 ANQGSEA. The ends were cut back, 1 base at V and 6 bases at J, with 3 bases in the middle. CDR3 residues: CSVEGNGYTF. For the CDR3, the DNA is TGCAGCGTTGAAGGGAATGGCTACACCTTC. Variable domain in full (rest from reference TRBV29-1 and TRBJ1-2): SAVISQKPSRDICQRGTSLTIQCQVDSQVTMMFWYRQQPGQSLTLIATANQGSEATYESGFVIDKFPISRPNLTFSTLTVSNMSPEDSSIYLCSVEGNGYTFGSGTRLTVV.

This clonotype was seen a few times. The chain is built from TRBV5-4 and TRBJ1-1; 10 positions match TRBD1. The junction had 9 bases not matched to a gene; V was cut back by 4 bases and J by 0 bases. Germline CDR1 SGHNT, CDR2 YYREEE (reference sequence). This CDR3 is 17 amino acids long. CDR3 sequence (DNA): TGTGCCAGCAGCCTATGGGACAGGGGACCCTTGAACACTGAAGCTTTCTTT. It specifies CASSLWDRGPLNTEAFF.

This clonotype has ten or more counts. The V gene is TRBV12-3 or TRBV12-4, the J gene TRBJ1-1, with D unresolved. V was pared by 3 bases and J by 0 bases, with 20 bases between. This CDR3 comprises 18 residues. The CDR3 sequence: CASSFDPFPLGLNTEAFF. CDR3 nucleotide sequence: TGTGCCAGCAGTTTTGACCCGTTTCCACTGGGGTTGAACACTGAAGCTTTCTTT.

This clonotype came up a few times. The chain has TRBV27 and TRBJ2-2, with D maybe TRBD2 (6 bases). V lost 5 bases, J lost 6 bases, and 13 bases lay in between. Germline CDR1 MNHEY, CDR2 SMNVEV (reference sequence). The CDR3 is made up of 14 amino acids. The CDR3 DNA sequence: TGTGCCAGCAGTCCCCTGGGGACTCCCGGGGAGCTGTTTTTT. It encodes CASSPLGTPGELFF.

This chain joins TRBV20-1 and TRBJ2-5; 11 bases line up with TRBD2. Germline V gene lookup returns CDR1 DFQATT and CDR2 SNEGSKA (reference sequence). This CDR3 has 13 residues. V gave up 1 base and J gave up 5 bases; unmatched junction bases: 0. CDR3 protein: CSARASGGETQYF. In nucleotides, the CDR3 is TGCAGTGCTAGAGCTAGCGGGGGGGAGACCCAGTACTTC.

V is TRBV11-3 and J is TRBJ2-2; perhaps TRBD1 as D (6 bases). Trimming pared 4 bases from V and 1 base from J, leaving 16 bases between. Per the germline V gene, CDR1 is SGHNT and CDR2 is YENEEA. The CDR3 length is 17 residues. The CDR3 loop reads CASSSYLGALNTGELFF. The CDR3, as DNA: TGTGCCAGCAGCTCATATTTGGGGGCTCTGAACACCGGGGAGCTGTTTTTT.

The CDR3 bases are TGTGCCAGCAGTTGGACAGGGAGGGAACATGAAGCTTTCTTT. Translating it yields CASSWTGREHEAFF. The genes are TRBV12-3 or TRBV12-4 and TRBJ1-1; TRBD1 matches 8 bases. CDR3 length: 14 residues. After removal of 4 bases from V and 7 bases from J, the junction contained 8 bases not matched to a gene.

The chain recombines TRBV4-2 with TRBJ1-1, with D hard to call. V lost 3 bases and J 6 bases, leaving 23 bases between the germline ends. The CDR3 length is 17 residues. Germline CDR1 LGHNA, CDR2 YNFKEQ. The CDR3 loop is CASSHTPNLVESPEAFF. The CDR3, as DNA: TGTGCCAGCAGCCATACCCCTAATTTGGTAGAAAGCCCTGAAGCTTTCTTT.

This chain uses TRBV19 with TRBJ2-7; D is uncertain. Germline V lookup: CDR1 LNHDA, CDR2 SQIVND (reference sequence). V lost 4 bases and J 0 bases, leaving 13 bases between the germline ends. CDR3 size: 15 residues. The CDR3 loop reads CASSTSARSSYEQYF. The DNA of the CDR3 is TGTGCCAGTAGTACCTCGGCTAGGTCCTCCTACGAGCAGTACTTC.

In regard to this clonotype: The junction shows a germline mismatch at one end, possibly a read error. The chain links TRBV5-5 to TRBJ2-2; D is unclear. CDR1 SGHKS and CDR2 YYEKEE come from the germline V gene (reference sequence). The CDR3 loop spans 14 amino acids. CDR3 amino acids: CASSLRANTGELFF. In nucleotides, the CDR3 is TGTGCCAGTAGCTTACGAGCGAACACCGGGGAGCTGTTTTTT.

The chain is built from TRBV24-1 and TRBJ2-1; 7 bases agree with TRBD1. Looked up from germline, CDR1 is KGHDR and CDR2 is SFDVKD. J was trimmed by 3 bases and V by 1 base; bases with no gene match: 5. The length of the CDR3 is 16 residues. The CDR3 is CATSDFLTGSYNEQFF. CDR3 nucleotide sequence: TGTGCCACCAGTGATTTTTTGACAGGGAGCTACAATGAGCAGTTCTTC.

This chain uses TRBV12-3 or TRBV12-4 with TRBJ2-5; possible D gene TRBD1, 6 bases. Deletions cut 8 bases from V and 4 bases from J, with 11 bases between. CDR3 length: 12 amino acids. The CDR3 sequence is CASGGASETQYF. The CDR3 DNA reads TGTGCCAGCGGGGGCGCCTCAGAGACCCAGTACTTC.

This clonotype has just a few counts. The CDR3 region is CASRPPAGGNNEQFF. CDR3 in DNA: TGTGCCAGCAGACCCCCTGCGGGGGGAAACAATGAGCAGTTCTTC. This chain links TRBV12-3 or TRBV12-4 with TRBJ2-1; TRBD2 matches 8 bases. V trimming: 6 bases; J trimming: 5 bases; junction bases outside the gene matches: 9. CDR3 size: 15 residues.

The chain employs TRBV5-6 and TRBJ2-7; D is possibly TRBD2 (5 bases). The germline gives CDR1 SGHDT, CDR2 YYEEEE. This CDR3 has 15 amino acids. CDR3 DNA sequence: TGTGCCACCAGCTTGGAGAGGGTGTTCACGGACGAGCAGTACGTC. Translating gives CATSLERVFTDEQYV.

V gene TRBV6-1 combines with J gene TRBJ2-3; tentatively, D is TRBD1 or TRBD2 (5 bases each). CDR3 length: 17 residues. The V gene's germline CDR1 is MNHNS and CDR2 SASEGT. V gave up 5 bases and J gave up 0 bases, with 18 bases separating them. The CDR3 sequence is CASSRGTTPASTDTQYF. DNA of the CDR3: TGTGCCAGCAGTCGAGGGACCACCCCAGCGAGCACAGATACGCAGTATTTT.

This chain links TRBV19 with TRBJ2-2, with 9 positions matching TRBD2. Per germline, CDR1 LNHDA and CDR2 SQIVND (reference sequence). Germline trimming cut 0 bases from V and 5 bases from J; bases unmatched to any gene: 10. The CDR3 is 18 residues long. The CDR3 DNA sequence: TGTGCCAGTAGTATAGAGAGTCGCGGGGGGGCCTGGACCGGGGAGCTGTTTTTT. This encodes CASSIESRGGAWTGELFF.

This rearrangement joins TRBV6-6 to TRBJ1-2, with 11 bases identical to TRBD1. Germline values: CDR1 MNHNY, CDR2 SVGAGI (reference sequence). The V and J ends lost 2 bases and 5 bases, in that order; junction bases with no gene match: 13. The CDR3 extends over 18 amino acids. The CDR3 DNA reads TGTGCCAGCAGTTACGCTTGGACAGGGGGCGACACAGTGTATGGCTACACCTTC. Its protein product is CASSYAWTGGDTVYGYTF.

The chain is built from TRBV27 and TRBJ1-1; no clear D. V was trimmed by 5 bases and J by 1 base, leaving 11 bases between them. CDR1 is MNHEY, CDR2 SMNVEV, per germline (reference sequence). The CDR3 runs 14 residues. The CDR3 loop is CASSAGVTNTEAFF. The DNA for the CDR3 is TGTGCCAGCAGTGCCGGAGTTACGAACACTGAAGCTTTCTTT.

The chain joins TRBV7-6 to TRBJ1-3; D is unclear. The length of the CDR3 is 15 residues. Per the germline V gene, CDR1 is SGHVS and CDR2 is FNYEAQ. The V end was cut by 6 bases, the J end by 2 bases, with 14 bases between. In DNA form, the CDR3 reads TGTGCCAGCAGTGAGGGAGGTATGCCTGGAAACACCATATATTTT. Translation gives CASSEGGMPGNTIYF.

The CDR3 DNA reads as TGTGCCAGTAGTATAGGGACAAGAAATCAGCCCCAGCATTTT. It codes for CASSIGTRNQPQHF. The chain joins TRBV19 to TRBJ1-5; D is perhaps TRBD1 (5 bases). The CDR3 sequence is 14 residues long. V was trimmed by 1 base and J by 4 bases, leaving 8 bases between them. Germline-derived CDR1 and CDR2 are LNHDA and SQIVND (reference sequence).

V and J are TRBV12-3 or TRBV12-4 and TRBJ2-3; a weak D match, TRBD2 (6 bases). V lost 7 bases and J lost 1, with 15 bases in between. The CDR3 has 15 residues. This CDR3 is CASTQRSSGTDTQYF. CDR3 DNA sequence: TGTGCCAGCACCCAGAGGTCTAGCGGCACAGATACGCAGTATTTT.

V usage is TRBV6-8 and J usage is TRBJ2-7, with unresolved D. Trimming removed 6 bases at V and 2 bases at J, with 14 bases between. The CDR3 spans 14 residues. CDR1 is MNHGY and CDR2 is SAAAGT in the germline V gene. CDR3 amino acids: CASRRFTGAYEQYV. For the CDR3, the DNA is TGTGCCAGCAGACGCTTTACTGGAGCCTACGAGCAGTACGTC.